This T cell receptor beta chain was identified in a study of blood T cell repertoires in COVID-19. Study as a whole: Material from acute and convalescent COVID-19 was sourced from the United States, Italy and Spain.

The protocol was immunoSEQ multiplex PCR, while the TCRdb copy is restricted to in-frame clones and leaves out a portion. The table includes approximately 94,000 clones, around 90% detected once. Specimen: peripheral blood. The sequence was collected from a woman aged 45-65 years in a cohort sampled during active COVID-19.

The chain's CDR3 is CASSLDRGRYGYGYTF. The CDR3 region has the DNA TGTGCCAGCAGCTTGGACAGGGGAAGGTACGGCTATGGCTACACCTTC. The chain employs TRBV5-8 and TRBJ1-2; 7 positions match TRBD1. V lost 0 bases and J lost 4; bases outside the gene matches: 9. CDR3 length: 16 amino acids. CDR1 and CDR2 from the germline V gene are SGHTS and YDEGEE. Looking up the rest from reference TRBV5-8 and TRBJ1-2 gives the full variable domain: EAGVTQSPTHLIKTRGQQATLRCSPISGHTSVYWYQQALGLGLQFLLWYDEGEERNRGNFPPRFSGRQFPNYSSELNVNALELEDSALYLCASSLDRGRYGYGYTFGSGTRLTVV.